The sequence of this T cell receptor (beta chain) was determined in a study of T cells in Graves' hyperthyroidism and ophthalmopathy. General observations from the study: Most clonotypes expanded in the thyroid (above 0.001) were also present in blood.

V was shortened by 4 bases and J by 8 bases, with 14 bases between the two germline ends. The V gene's germline CDR1 is SGHAT and CDR2 FQNNGV. This CDR3 region has 13 residues. Amplified regions were TCR beta CDR3 sequences from RNA transcripts. The TCR CDR3 first-round RT-PCR relied on the HTBI primer set. TCRdb ran MiXCR on the multiplex PCR reads and lists one entry per CDR3 protein. The sample holds approximately 330,000 distinct CDR3 sequences, roughly 15% seen once. This clonotype showed up many times. Its specificity is unknown. Sequenced input: blood. This TCR was sampled from a middle-aged woman with Graves' ophthalmopathy. J is TRBJ1-2 and V is TRBV11-2; possible D gene TRBD1, 5 bases. In nucleotides, the CDR3 is TGTGCCAGCAGCTCCTGGACACCAAGAGGCTACACCTTC. Amino acids: CASSSWTPRGYTF.